The sequence of this T cell receptor (beta chain) was determined in a study of shared clonotypes between healthy human individuals. The study, taken as a whole, reports: Clonotypes not shared had lower generation probabilities than those common to all four donors.

The naive CD8 fraction comprised CD45RO-negative cells positively selected for CCR7 and excluded terminally differentiated effector memory CD45RA+ cells. As concerns this clone: Its antigen is undetermined. Other DNA sequences of this sample code for an identical CDR3.

The CDR3 sequence is 13 residues long. The V gene's germline CDR1 is LNHDA and CDR2 SQIVND (reference sequence). V lost 5 bases, J lost 2 bases, and 9 bases lay in between. TCRdb keeps only in-frame clones here, not all; method: immunoSEQ multiplex PCR. Of roughly 2.1 million clones in the sample, 90% to 95% were seen once. The chain has TRBV19 and TRBJ1-2; D may be TRBD1 (6 bases). This sequence originates from a man between 18 and 35 years old in good health. Some clones in this sample may be carry-over from other donors' samples. Sample: naive CD8+ T cells from PBMCs. CDR3 in DNA: TGTGCCAGTAGTCCGGGACACAACTATGGCTACACCTTC. Protein: CASSPGHNYGYTF.